Each of the 32 T cell receptor beta chains below was sequenced from the same sample in a study of cytomegalovirus exposure and HLA in healthy donors. The PCR made use of 60 Vbeta and 13 Jbeta primers. TCRdb keeps only in-frame clones here, not all; method: immunoSEQ multiplex PCR. The sample carries around 130,000 clones, approximately 68% recorded once. Sequences were obtained from PBMCs. The origin of the receptors is a man aged 25 to 45 in good health and CMV-seropositive.

There are a few counts of this clone. The J gene is TRBJ1-1, the V gene TRBV6-6, with D possibly matching TRBD1 (6 bases). Germline V gives CDR1 MNHNY, CDR2 SVGAGI (reference sequence). V was trimmed by 6 bases and J by 5 bases, leaving 13 bases between them. This CDR3 spans 13 amino acids. The CDR3 sequence is CASRPTGNTEAFF. In DNA, the CDR3 is TGTGCCAGCAGACCCACAGGGAATACTGAAGCTTTCTTT.

The genes are TRBV28 and TRBJ1-5, with 7 bases fitting TRBD1. Looked up from germline, CDR1 is MDHEN and CDR2 is SYDVKM. The CDR3 consists of 15 residues. Germline trimming cut 6 bases from V and 3 bases from J; bases unmatched to any gene: 8. In DNA, the CDR3 is TGTGCCAGCAGCCACCTTGACAGGGTCAATCAGCCCCAGCATTTT. Encoded protein: CASSHLDRVNQPQHF.

As regards this clone: No DNA is shown, since the ends of the CDR3 on it are uncertain; the CDR3 is the one TCRdb lists. The CDR3 protein is CASSILWTRREETQYF. The chain joins TRBV19 to TRBJ2-5; TRBD2, as called in the table, went unchecked against the DNA. With termini counted, the CDR3 has 16 amino acids. Per germline, CDR1 LNHDA and CDR2 SQIVND (reference sequence).

The chain is built from TRBV5-1 and TRBJ2-1; D might be TRBD1 (5 bases). CDR3 length: 13 residues. Germline CDR1 is SGHRS and CDR2 is YFSETQ. The germline V and J ends were trimmed by 2 bases and 10 bases, with 13 bases remaining between them. The CDR3 here is CASSLGALTEQFF. CDR3 in DNA: TGCGCCAGCAGCTTAGGGGCCCTAACCGAGCAGTTCTTC.

The rearrangement uses TRBV11-2 and TRBJ2-5; D call uncertain. Germline V gene lookup returns CDR1 SGHAT and CDR2 FQNNGV. The CDR3 is 13 residues long. The V and J ends lost 1 base and 5 bases respectively, with 8 bases between them. The chain's CDR3 is CASSLGPRETQYF. CDR3 DNA: TGTGCCAGCAGCTTAGGTCCGAGGGAGACCCAGTACTTC.

The J gene is TRBJ2-7, the V gene TRBV7-3; TRBD2 agrees at 9 bases. V gave up 3 bases and J gave up 3 bases; unmatched junction bases: 6. Germline loops: CDR1 SGHTA, CDR2 FQGTGA. This CDR3 has 15 amino acids. This CDR3 reads CASSLRPSGNYEQYF. CDR3 nucleotide sequence: TGTGCCAGCAGCTTGAGGCCTAGCGGGAACTACGAGCAGTACTTC.

The chain has TRBV28 and TRBJ2-7, with 8 bases lining up with TRBD1. Trimming cost V 7 bases and J 0 bases; bases outside gene matches: 14. Germline CDR1 reads MDHEN; CDR2 reads SYDVKM. The CDR3 covers 17 residues. The CDR3 region is CASKEGGTGTGSYEQYF. The DNA for the CDR3 is TGTGCCAGCAAGGAGGGTGGAACCGGGACAGGCTCCTACGAGCAGTACTTC. Looking up the rest from reference TRBV28 and TRBJ2-7 gives the full variable domain: DVKVTQSSRYLVKRTGEKVFLECVQDMDHENMFWYRQDPGLGLRLIYFSYDVKMKEKGDIPEGYSVSREKKERFSLILESASTNQTSMYLCASKEGGTGTGSYEQYFGPGTRLTVT.

This clone appeared a few times. The chain employs TRBV28 and TRBJ2-2; TRBD2 matches 14 bases. V trimming: 5 bases; J trimming: 7 bases; junction bases outside the gene matches: 9. The CDR3 runs to 17 residues. Germline loops: CDR1 MDHEN, CDR2 SYDVKM. The CDR3 coding sequence is TGTGCCAGCAGTACCGGGACTAGCGGGAGTTTTGTCGGGGAGCTGTTTTTT. Residues: CASSTGTSGSFVGELFF. The full variable domain, rest sourced from reference TRBV28 and TRBJ2-2, is DVKVTQSSRYLVKRTGEKVFLECVQDMDHENMFWYRQDPGLGLRLIYFSYDVKMKEKGDIPEGYSVSREKKERFSLILESASTNQTSMYLCASSTGTSGSFVGELFFGEGSRLTVL.

The chain links TRBV28 to TRBJ2-5; 8 positions agree with TRBD2. The last part of the DNA fits TRBJ2-7 better; the J call may be wrong. CDR3 length: 17 residues. CDR1 and CDR2 (germline): MDHEN, SYDVKM. The CDR3, as DNA: TGTGCCAGCAGCCGACTTCCGGGACTAGGGGGGAGCTACGAGCAGTACTTC. Translated: CASSRLPGLGGSYEQYF.

This clone was counted once. This chain uses TRBV4-1 with TRBJ2-1; D unclear. The CDR3 totals 15 residues. Germline loops: CDR1 MGHRA, CDR2 YSYEKL. Trimming cost V 1 base and J 4 bases, with 11 bases left between them. In nucleotides, the CDR3 is TGCGCCAGCAGCCAAGTTGCCGGAGCGTACAATGAGCAGTTCTTC. Its translation is CASSQVAGAYNEQFF.

This rearrangement joins TRBV2 to TRBJ2-5; 7 positions match TRBD2. The V gene end was trimmed by 6 bases and the J gene end by 5 bases; junction bases not matched to a gene: 12. The germline V gene encodes CDR1 SNHLY and CDR2 FYNNEI. The CDR3 runs 15 residues. The CDR3 spells CASSSGLAVRETQYF. The CDR3 coding sequence is TGTGCCAGCAGCTCAGGGCTAGCGGTTCGGGAGACCCAGTACTTC.

This chain connects TRBV21-1 to TRBJ1-3. TRBV21-1 is tagged as a pseudogene. CDR3 length: 13 amino acids. This CDR3 is CASSKEEMDTIYF. CDR3 bases: TGTGCCAGCAGCAAAGAGGAGATGGACACCATATATTTT.

This clone came up a few times. Here the CDR3 reads CASSVAGLGYGYTF. As DNA, the CDR3 is TGTGCCAGCAGTGTAGCGGGGCTTGGCTATGGCTACACCTTC. The chain couples TRBV2 to TRBJ1-2, with a weak D call TRBD1 (5 bases). CDR3 length: 14 residues. Per the germline V gene, CDR1 is SNHLY and CDR2 is FYNNEI. The ends were cut back, 4 bases at V and 4 bases at J, with 13 bases in the middle. Using reference TRBV2 and TRBJ1-2 for the parts outside the CDR3, the full variable domain is EPEVTQTPSHQVTQMGQEVILRCVPISNHLYFYWYRQILGQKVEFLVSFYNNEISEKSEIFDDQFSVERPDGSNFTLKIRSTKLEDSAMYFCASSVAGLGYGYTFGSGTRLTVV.

This sequence joins TRBV18 and TRBJ1-1; 7 nucleotides agree with TRBD1. The V gene end was trimmed by 1 base and the J gene end by 0 bases; junction bases not matched to a gene: 2. CDR1 KGHSH and CDR2 LQKENI come from the germline V gene. The CDR3 loop spans 15 amino acids. CDR3 bases: TGTGCCAGCTCACCACAGGGGACAGTGAACACTGAAGCTTTCTTT. Translation gives CASSPQGTVNTEAFF.

The V and J genes are TRBV7-2 and TRBJ2-7; perhaps TRBD2 as D (5 bases). Deletions cut 2 bases from V and 0 bases from J, with 11 bases between. Germline CDR1 is SGHTA and CDR2 is FQGNSA. The CDR3 totals 15 residues. CDR3: CASSLFSGSSYEQYF. The CDR3 DNA follows: TGTGCCAGCAGCTTATTCAGTGGGAGCTCCTACGAGCAGTACTTC.

The CDR3 sequence: CASARDRDYEQYF. The DNA for the CDR3 is TGTGCCAGCGCCCGGGACAGGGACTACGAGCAGTACTTC. The chain combines TRBV7-2 with TRBJ2-7; 9 positions agree with TRBD1. With 8 bases clipped from V and 3 bases from J, the junction kept 5 bases outside the gene matches. Germline CDR1 SGHTA, CDR2 FQGNSA. This CDR3 contains 13 residues.

The chain is built from TRBV4-2 and TRBJ1-1; TRBD1 is a possible D gene (5 bases). Trimming stripped 7 bases from V and 4 bases from J, with 13 bases between. The CDR3 is 13 amino acids. CDR1 is LGHNA, CDR2 YNFKEQ, per germline. The CDR3 loop is CASNLEGLTEAFF. In DNA, the CDR3 is TGTGCCAGCAACTTGGAGGGGCTCACTGAAGCTTTCTTT.

The J gene is TRBJ2-1, the V gene TRBV13; 14 positions agree with TRBD2. V lost 4 bases to trimming and J lost 9 bases; unmatched junction nucleotides: 8. Germline assignment: CDR1 PRHDT and CDR2 FYEKMQ (reference sequence). CDR3 length: 16 residues. The CDR3 spells CASSSPGTSGSSEQFF. Here the CDR3 DNA reads TGTGCCAGCAGCTCACCGGGGACTAGCGGGAGTTCTGAGCAGTTCTTC.

The V gene is TRBV5-1, the J gene TRBJ2-3, with no clear D. Trimming took off 0 bases at V and 4 bases at J, with 9 bases between the two ends. Looked up from germline, CDR1 is SGHRS and CDR2 is YFSETQ. The CDR3 is made up of 14 amino acids. The CDR3, as DNA: TGCGCCAGCAGCTTGGACGGCGGATCAGATACGCAGTATTTT. This sequence encodes CASSLDGGSDTQYF. Drawing the rest from reference TRBV5-1 and TRBJ2-3, the complete variable domain is KAGVTQTPRYLIKTRGQQVTLSCSPISGHRSVSWYQQTPGQGLQFLFEYFSETQRNKGNFPGRFSGRQFSNSRSEMNVSTLELGDSALYLCASSLDGGSDTQYFGPGTRLTVL.

This clone has only a few counts. The genes are TRBV12-5 and TRBJ2-3, with D maybe TRBD1 (6 bases). Germline CDR1 reads LGHNT; CDR2 reads FRNRAP. Trimming removed 3 bases at V and 0 bases at J, with 13 bases between. The CDR3 contains 16 residues. The CDR3 sequence: CASGLGTSFSTDTQYF. In nucleotides, the CDR3 is TGTGCTAGTGGTTTAGGGACATCTTTTAGCACAGATACGCAGTATTTT.

The chain uses TRBV6-6 and TRBJ2-7, with D possibly matching TRBD1 (5 bases). V lost 9 bases and J lost 5, with 17 bases in between. Germline V CDR1 and CDR2: MNHNY, SVGAGI (reference sequence). The CDR3 consists of 13 residues. CDR3 residues: CASKSPGFHEQYF. The CDR3 nucleotides are TGTGCCAGTAAAAGTCCAGGGTTCCACGAGCAGTACTTC.

In its sample, this clone was seen a few times. This sequence joins TRBV4-3 and TRBJ2-2, with TRBD2 as a possible D gene (5 bases). This CDR3 region has 15 residues. Trimming stripped 0 bases from V and 7 bases from J, with 12 bases between. CDR1 is LGHNA and CDR2 is YSLEER in the germline V gene. Here the CDR3 DNA reads TGCGCCAGCAGCCAAGACCCCCGAGCGGTCGGGGAGCTGTTTTTT. This gives the protein CASSQDPRAVGELFF.

The rearrangement links TRBV6-1 to TRBJ2-3, with 7 bases fitting TRBD2. V dropped 8 bases and J dropped 2; count of bases not matched to a gene: 4. CDR1 MNHNS and CDR2 SASEGT come from the germline V gene. The CDR3 loop spans 13 amino acids. CDR3 nucleotide sequence: TGTGCCAGCGGGAGGGGAGACACAGATACGCAGTATTTT. Residues: CASGRGDTDTQYF.

The chain couples TRBV7-9 to TRBJ2-5; D is undetermined. The ends were cut back, 3 bases at V and 2 bases at J, with 13 bases in the middle. The CDR3 totals 15 residues. The germline V gene has CDR1 SEHNR and CDR2 FQNEAQ (reference sequence). The CDR3 here is CASSFLLVSQETQYF. The CDR3 DNA is TGTGCCAGCAGCTTCCTTCTAGTTAGTCAAGAGACCCAGTACTTC. Based on the CDR3 plus reference TRBV7-9 and TRBJ2-5, the full variable domain is DTGVSQNPRHKITKRGQNVTFRCDPISEHNRLYWYRQTLGQGPEFLTYFQNEAQLEKSRLLSDRFSAERPKGSFSTLEIQRTEQGDSAMYLCASSFLLVSQETQYFGPGTRLLVL.

The chain couples TRBV7-2 to TRBJ2-1; 8 nucleotides agree with TRBD2. Germline loops: CDR1 SGHTA, CDR2 FQGNSA. V lost 5 bases to trimming and J lost 6 bases; unmatched junction nucleotides: 6. The CDR3 totals 14 residues. This CDR3 is CASSPPGGSNEQFF. CDR3 nucleotides: TGTGCCAGCAGCCCACCGGGAGGGTCCAATGAGCAGTTCTTC.

V and J are TRBV10-3 and TRBJ2-1, with 11 bases lining up with TRBD2. Trimming at V came to 11 bases and at J to 9 bases, leaving 9 bases not matched to a gene. CDR3 length: 13 residues. The germline V gene has CDR1 ENHRY and CDR2 SYGVKD. Here the CDR3 DNA reads TGTGCCGTTATAGCGGGAGGGCCCGGTGAGCAGTTCTTC. Protein sequence: CAVIAGGPGEQFF.

The chain carries TRBV6-1 and TRBJ2-4; D not resolved. Between the trimmed V and J ends, which lost 6 bases and 3 bases, there was a span of 9 bases. Germline CDR1 reads MNHNS; CDR2 reads SASEGT. The CDR3 has 13 amino acids. In nucleotides, the CDR3 is TGTGCCAGCAGGTTCCCGGGCAAAAACATTCAGTACTTC. This translates into CASRFPGKNIQYF.

The chain couples TRBV27 to TRBJ1-5; D perhaps matches TRBD1 (6 bases). V gave up 5 bases and J gave up 7 bases, with 18 bases separating them. CDR1 is MNHEY, CDR2 SMNVEV, per germline (reference sequence). This CDR3 spans 15 amino acids. CDR3 amino acids: CASSPITGQGQPQHF. For the CDR3, the DNA is TGTGCCAGCAGTCCCATTACAGGGCAAGGGCAGCCCCAGCATTTT.

The sample holds many counts of this clone. The V and J genes are TRBV6-4 and TRBJ2-2, with 11 bases identical to TRBD2. CDR1 and CDR2 from the germline V gene are MRHNA and SNTAGT. J lost 10 bases, V lost 2 bases, and 9 bases had no gene match. CDR3 length: 16 amino acids. The CDR3 spells CASSDSGTSGPAELFF. The CDR3 DNA reads TGTGCCAGCAGTGACAGTGGGACTAGCGGCCCGGCGGAGCTGTTTTTT.

The chain couples TRBV7-9 to TRBJ1-5; 8 bases match TRBD1. This CDR3 spans 16 amino acids. Germline CDR1 is SEHNR and CDR2 is FQNEAQ (reference sequence). The J segment lost 2 bases and the V segment lost 3 bases, leaving 6 bases of the junction unmatched. For the CDR3, the DNA is TGTGCCAGCAGCTTTGGGGCAGGGGGCGGCAATCAGCCCCAGCATTTT. Its protein is CASSFGAGGGNQPQHF.

This chain uses TRBV5-1 with TRBJ2-5; D possibly corresponds to TRBD1 (6 bases). The J call may not be correct, given that the DNA end is closer to TRBJ2-7. Germline CDR1 SGHRS, CDR2 YFSETQ. The CDR3 is made up of 14 amino acids. The CDR3 DNA reads as TGCGCCAGCAGCCTTCGGACAGCAGCCTACGAGCAGTACTTC. Its protein is CASSLRTAAYEQYF.

The chain employs TRBV7-2 and TRBJ1-1; unclear D gene. CDR1 and CDR2 from the germline V gene are SGHTA and FQGNSA. This CDR3 is 12 amino acids long. Trimming removed 6 bases from V and 11 bases from J, with 16 bases in between. CDR3 sequence (DNA): TGTGCCAGCAGTCCGACCGTCCAGGTGGCTTTCTTT. It is translated as CASSPTVQVAFF.